One and the same sample provided the 16 T cell receptor beta chains below, sequenced in a study of CD4+ T cells in melanoma. The repertoire was sequenced with immunoSEQ multiplex PCR; TCRdb's copy has only in-frame clones and lacks some. This repertoire shows about 50,000 clones, 80% to 90% found once; its top ten account for approximately 12%. Specimen: peripheral blood. Receptors were obtained from a human donor with melanoma.

The J gene is TRBJ1-2, the V gene TRBV30; the match to TRBD1 covers 8 bases. Per the germline V gene, CDR1 is GTSNPN and CDR2 is SVGIG (reference sequence). Trimming cost V 5 bases and J 5 bases; bases outside gene matches: 10. The CDR3 is 14 residues long. DNA of the CDR3: TGTGCCTGGGAAGCCGGGACAGGACGATATGGCTACACCTTC. Its protein product is CAWEAGTGRYGYTF.

This clone has just a few counts. The chain links TRBV5-1 to TRBJ1-1; D is unresolved. The CDR3 loop spans 13 amino acids. The germline V and J ends were trimmed by 0 bases and 4 bases, with 7 bases remaining between them. Germline-derived CDR1 and CDR2 are SGHRS and YFSETQ. CDR3 coding DNA: TGCGCCAGCAGCTTGGCGGGAAGCACTGAAGCTTTCTTT. This sequence encodes CASSLAGSTEAFF.

This rearrangement joins TRBV2 to TRBJ1-6; the D gene is possibly TRBD1 (5 bases). V shed 3 bases and J shed 6 bases, with 12 bases lying between them. The CDR3 is 15 residues long. Germline CDR1 is SNHLY and CDR2 is FYNNEI. CDR3 bases: TGTGCCAGCAGTGATCTCGACAGCCCTAATTCACCCCTCCACTTT. As protein: CASSDLDSPNSPLHF. Full variable domain (remainder filled in from reference TRBV2 and TRBJ1-6): EPEVTQTPSHQVTQMGQEVILRCVPISNHLYFYWYRQILGQKVEFLVSFYNNEISEKSEIFDDQFSVERPDGSNFTLKIRSTKLEDSAMYFCASSDLDSPNSPLHFGNGTRLTVT.

The CDR3: CASSLRGGFTDTQYF. In DNA form, the CDR3 reads TGTGCCAGCAGTTTACGGGGGGGGTTCACAGATACGCAGTATTTT. V gene TRBV28 combines with J gene TRBJ2-3, with TRBD2 identical over 8 bases. CDR1 is MDHEN, CDR2 SYDVKM, per germline. V dropped 2 bases and J dropped 2; count of bases not matched to a gene: 3. The CDR3 covers 15 residues.

V and J are TRBV6-6 and TRBJ2-2; 7 nucleotides align to TRBD1. CDR1 is MNHNY and CDR2 is SVGAGI in the germline V gene (reference sequence). Trimming removed 6 bases from V and 3 bases from J; junction bases left unmatched: 4. The CDR3 runs 14 residues. The CDR3 here is CASRTGWDTGELFF. DNA for the CDR3: TGTGCCAGCAGGACAGGGTGGGACACCGGGGAGCTGTTTTTT.

J is TRBJ2-5 and V is TRBV15; the D gene is possibly TRBD2 (6 bases). The J call could be wrong; TRBJ2-7 is a better fit for the DNA end. The length of the CDR3 is 13 residues. Germline CDR1 and CDR2: LNHNV and YYDKDF (reference sequence). CDR3: CATSREGGTEQYF. The CDR3 region has the DNA TGTGCCACCAGCAGAGAAGGAGGGACCGAGCAGTACTTC.

The CDR3 reads CASSSEIGDGYTF. CDR3 bases: TGTGCCAGCAGCTCCGAAATCGGGGATGGCTACACCTTC. The chain uses TRBV5-5 and TRBJ1-2; D call uncertain. Between the trimmed V and J ends, which lost 3 bases and 6 bases, there was a span of 12 bases. Per germline, CDR1 SGHKS and CDR2 YYEKEE (reference sequence). The CDR3 has 13 amino acids.

The J gene is TRBJ1-5, the V gene TRBV30; 8 bases align to TRBD1. Germline V lookup: CDR1 GTSNPN, CDR2 SVGIG (reference sequence). The CDR3 is 15 residues long. V lost 3 bases and J lost 2; bases outside the gene matches: 6. CDR3 DNA: TGTGCCTGGAGCGCAGGGGGCGTCGGCAATCAGCCCCAGCATTTT. Encoded protein: CAWSAGGVGNQPQHF.

The chain recombines TRBV28 with TRBJ1-1; a possible D gene is TRBD1 (5 bases). CDR1 is MDHEN, CDR2 SYDVKM, per germline. The CDR3 has 17 amino acids. The V end lost 6 bases, the J end lost 1 base, and 21 bases lay between the germline ends. The CDR3 region has the DNA TGTGCCAGCAGCCGACAGTTTCGGGCGACGGGGAACACTGAAGCTTTCTTT. Protein sequence: CASSRQFRATGNTEAFF.

V gene TRBV4-1 combines with J gene TRBJ1-5, with D hard to call. Trimming left V 1 base short and J 1 base short, with 2 bases between. The CDR3 has 13 amino acids. From germline, CDR1 is MGHRA and CDR2 YSYEKL. CDR3 DNA: TGCGCCAGCAGCCAAGGGAGCAATCAGCCCCAGCATTTT. It specifies CASSQGSNQPQHF.

The V gene is TRBV5-6, the J gene TRBJ2-1, with D possibly TRBD2 on 6 matching bases. This CDR3 contains 15 residues. Looked up from germline, CDR1 is SGHDT and CDR2 is YYEEEE. V lost 1 base to trimming and J lost 13 bases, with 21 bases between them. The CDR3 sequence: CASSLSALARRGQFF. The CDR3 nucleotides read TGTGCCAGCAGCTTGTCCGCCCTAGCGAGGAGAGGTCAGTTCTTC. The whole variable domain, remainder taken from reference TRBV5-6 and TRBJ2-1, is DAGVTQSPTHLIKTRGQQVTLRCSPKSGHDTVSWYQQALGQGPQFIFQYYEEEERQRGNFPDRFSGHQFPNYSSELNVNALLLGDSALYLCASSLSALARRGQFFGPGTRLTVL.

V is TRBV27 and J is TRBJ2-2; 13 bases line up with TRBD2. Germline V gene lookup returns CDR1 MNHEY and CDR2 SMNVEV (reference sequence). The CDR3 runs 16 residues. Trimming at V came to 6 bases and at J to 3 bases, leaving 4 bases not matched to a gene. CDR3 bases: TGTGCCAGCAGCTGGACTAGCGGGGGTCACACCGGGGAGCTGTTTTTT. Translated: CASSWTSGGHTGELFF.

The chain has TRBV5-6 and TRBJ2-1, with a weak D call TRBD2 (5 bases). Germline CDR1 SGHDT, CDR2 YYEEEE. This CDR3 region has 15 residues. Trimming took 1 base from V and 3 from J, leaving 11 bases between them. The CDR3 DNA reads as TGTGCCAGCAGCTTGTCGGGGTGGGTCTACAATGAGCAGTTCTTC. Its protein product is CASSLSGWVYNEQFF.

The chain links TRBV4-1 to TRBJ2-7, with D possibly being TRBD1 (6 bases). This CDR3 has 14 amino acids. With 3 bases removed from V and 0 bases from J, the gap between germline ends came to 9 bases. CDR1 MGHRA and CDR2 YSYEKL come from the germline V gene. The CDR3 region is CASSHRDISYEQYF. Written as DNA, the CDR3 is TGCGCCAGCAGCCATCGGGACATCTCCTACGAGCAGTACTTC.

This clone appeared once. The rearrangement links TRBV11-3 to TRBJ1-5; D not certain. Per the germline V gene, CDR1 is SGHNT and CDR2 is YENEEA. CDR3 length: 14 residues. The ends were cut back, 8 bases at V and 2 bases at J, with 13 bases in the middle. In DNA form, the CDR3 reads TGTGCCAGCCTCCTGTTCACTGGCAATCAGCCCCAGCATTTT. Its protein product is CASLLFTGNQPQHF. The whole variable domain, filled in from reference TRBV11-3 and TRBJ1-5, reads EAGVVQSPRYKIIEKKQPVAFWCNPISGHNTLYWYLQNLGQGPELLIRYENEEAVDDSQLPKDRFSAERLKGVDSTLKIQPAELGDSAVYLCASLLFTGNQPQHFGDGTRLSIL.

The sample holds one count of this clone. In DNA form, the CDR3 reads TGCGCCAGCAGCTTGGGGGGGGCCACTGAAGCTTTCTTT. This translates into CASSLGGATEAFF. V gene TRBV5-1 combines with J gene TRBJ1-1; D may be TRBD1 (6 bases). Deletions cut 0 bases from V and 4 bases from J, with 7 bases between. CDR1 and CDR2 (germline): SGHRS, YFSETQ. This CDR3 region has 13 residues.